This TCR beta chain was observed in a study of shared clonotypes between healthy human individuals. About the research overall: Three plates each covered CD4 naive and memory; CD8 naive two, CD8 memory one.

Comments on this clone: The same CDR3 also results from other DNA sequences found in this sample.

The CDR3 extends over 15 amino acids. Germline CDR1 is GTSNPN and CDR2 is SVGIG (reference sequence). Trimming at V came to 0 bases and at J to 4 bases, leaving 6 bases not matched to a gene. Donors had no recently reported acute infections or vaccinations and were HIV-negative. Naive CD4+ cells were CD45RA-selected; the remaining cells were memory. Every subset's genomic DNA went evenly onto several immunoSEQ plates. The data were produced by immunoSEQ multiplex PCR, yet TCRdb's version contains in-frame clones alone and is incomplete. The repertoire includes 1,500,000 or so clones, approximately 98.5% of them detected once, and roughly 0.36% sits in the top ten.

The clonotype was recovered from a man aged 30 to 45 in good health. The specimen was naive CD4+ T cells sorted from blood. Described subset: CD45RA+ positively selected. The chain carries TRBV30 and TRBJ2-3; TRBD1 matches 8 bases. CDR3: CAWSVGTGSSDTQYF. DNA of the CDR3: TGTGCCTGGAGTGTGGGGACAGGTTCCTCAGATACGCAGTATTTT.